A selection of T cell receptor beta chains follows, all from one sample in a study of blood T cells in healthy people across ages. TCRdb reprocessed the 5' RACE reads with MiXCR, giving one entry per CDR3 protein. This sample has over 1,500,000 distinct CDR3 sequences, with around half found just once. Sequencing was done on a sample of blood. The receptors were sampled from a woman aged 40 to 50 in good health. CDR3s include the opening cysteine and the closing phenylalanine or tryptophan. The order of the fields is clone size, D gene, J gene, V gene, CDR3 DNA, CDR3 protein. A D gene is named only where the DNA matches it firmly. Clone size is stated in some rows and not others, as once, few, many or a class when expanded.

>NA|TRBD1|TRBJ2-1|TRBV7-9
TGTGCCAGCAGCTTCCGGGGCAGGGGGCAGAATGAGCAGTTCTTC
CASSFRGRGQNEQFF
>NA|TRBD1|TRBJ2-5|TRBV27
TGTGCCAGCAGTTGGGACAGGGGGCTGGAGACCCAGTACTTC
CASSWDRGLETQYF
>NA|NA|TRBJ1-5|TRBV29-1
TGCAGCGTTCTAGGTCCAGGGGTCATTAGCAATCAGCCCCAGCATTTT
CSVLGPGVISNQPQHF
>NA|NA|TRBJ1-1|TRBV20-1
TGCAGTGCTAGGGTTCGACAAACTGGGTTCGAAGCTTTCTTT
CSARVRQTGFEAFF
>NA|NA|TRBJ2-3|TRBV5-1
TGCGCCAGCAGCTCGGACTTTTCCACAGATACGCAGTATTTT
CASSSDFSTDTQYF
>NA|NA|TRBJ1-6|TRBV7-9
TGTGCCAGCAGAACTTATAGGGGCGGTCTTGATTCACCCCTCCACTTT
CASRTYRGGLDSPLHF
>NA|TRBD1|TRBJ2-4|TRBV12-3/TRBV12-4
TGTGCCAGCAGCAACCTCGACAGGGTCAAAAACATTCAGTACTTC
CASSNLDRVKNIQYF
>many|TRBD2|TRBJ2-5|TRBV7-2
TGTGCCAGCACCCGGGGGGTACAAGAGACCCAGTACTTC
CASTRGVQETQYF
>NA|TRBD1|TRBJ2-3|TRBV27
TGTGCCAGCAGTTATACAGGGGTTAGCACAGATACGCAGTATTTT
CASSYTGVSTDTQYF
>once|NA|TRBJ1-6|TRBV21-1
TGTGCCAGCAGCAAAGCCAAGAGCTCCTATAATTCACCCCTCCACTTT
CASSKAKSSYNSPLHF
>NA|TRBD1|TRBJ2-7|TRBV6-5
TGTGCCAGCAGTTACCCCATGACAGGGGGTTCCTACGAGCAGTACTTC
CASSYPMTGGSYEQYF
>NA|NA|TRBJ1-1|TRBV7-9
TGTGCCAGCGGAGGAAATACAGTGAACACTGAAGCTTTCTTT
CASGGNTVNTEAFF
>few|TRBD1|TRBJ1-2|TRBV20-1
TGCAGTGCTAGAGATCAGCGACAGGGAGGTAACTATGGCTACACCTTC
CSARDQRQGGNYGYTF
>few|TRBD2|TRBJ2-1|TRBV7-2
TGTGCCAGCAGCTTAGAGCGGGGGGGCAGTAATGAGCAGTTCTTC
CASSLERGGSNEQFF
>NA|NA|TRBJ1-5|TRBV12-3/TRBV12-4
TGTGCCAGCAGTTTCTTCGGGAACGTGGGGGGGCAGCCCCAGCATTTT
CASSFFGNVGGQPQHF
>NA|TRBD1|TRBJ1-2|TRBV6-2/TRBV6-3
TGTGCCAGCAGTATGCCCGGGACAGAGTTAAACTATGGCTACACCTTC
CASSMPGTELNYGYTF
>NA|NA|TRBJ1-6|TRBV28
TGTGCCAGCAGTTCCCCGGGCCAGTCCCCCCAGTCACCCCTCCACTTT
CASSSPGQSPQSPLHF
>NA|NA|TRBJ1-1|TRBV7-2
TGTGCCAGCAGCTTTCGTCCCGAGACAGGAGCAGAAGCTTTCTTT
CASSFRPETGAEAFF
>NA|TRBD1|TRBJ2-5|TRBV11-2
TGTGCCAGCAGCCAGGGACAGGGACAGACCCAGTACTTC
CASSQGQGQTQYF
>NA|NA|TRBJ2-7|TRBV7-8
TGTGCCAGCAGCTTCCAAGCCGGGGCAGTCTACGAGCAGTACTTC
CASSFQAGAVYEQYF
>NA|NA|TRBJ2-6|TRBV6-5
TGTGCCAGCCTAAAATTGTCTGGGGCCAACGTCCTGACTTTC
CASLKLSGANVLTF
>NA|TRBD1|TRBJ2-1|TRBV7-3
TGTGCCAGCAGCTTATCCGGGACAGGGGAAGCCCCCAGTTTCTACAATGAGCAGTTCTTC
CASSLSGTGEAPSFYNEQFF
>NA|TRBD1|TRBJ2-5|TRBV20-1
TGCAGTGCTAGAGAAAATGACAGGGATGACCTCCAAGAGACCCAGTACTTC
CSARENDRDDLQETQYF
>few|TRBD1|TRBJ2-7|TRBV2
TGTGCCAGCAGTGTCCAAGCCGGGACAGGGAGAGGGCAGTACTTC
CASSVQAGTGRGQYF
>NA|NA|TRBJ2-1|TRBV4-2
TGTGCCAGCAGCCCGGAACCCCGGGCCGAGGGGTACTACAATGAGCAGTTCTTC
CASSPEPRAEGYYNEQFF
>NA|NA|TRBJ1-5|TRBV7-2
TGTGCCAGCAGCTTAGATTTTCAGCCCCAGCATTTT
CASSLDFQPQHF
>NA|NA|TRBJ1-6|TRBV20-1
TGCAGTGCTAGAGATACGGGGGTCATGTCCTATAATTCACCCCTCCACTTT
CSARDTGVMSYNSPLHF
>few|NA|TRBJ2-3|TRBV29-1
TGCAGCGTTGCTCCAGGGGCCACAGATACGCAGTATTTT
CSVAPGATDTQYF
>NA|NA|TRBJ2-3|TRBV5-1
TGCGCCAGCAGCCCGGGGACCGAGCGATTGACTAGCACAGATACGCAGTATTTT
CASSPGTERLTSTDTQYF
>NA|NA|TRBJ2-7|TRBV7-2
TGTGCCAGCAGCCTCGTGGAGGGGGGCGAACATTACGAGCAGTACTTC
CASSLVEGGEHYEQYF
>NA|NA|TRBJ1-6|TRBV27
TGTGCCAGCAGTCCTCGGGGAGGCCCTCGGCCGGACACCCTCCACTTT
CASSPRGGPRPDTLHF
>NA|NA|TRBJ1-1|TRBV9
TGTGCCAGCAGCGTAATTACAGGCTATAACACTGAAGCTTTCTTT
CASSVITGYNTEAFF
>NA|TRBD2|TRBJ2-7|TRBV28
TGTGCCAGCAGGGGACTAGAGGGGACCCCCTACGAGCAGTACTTC
CASRGLEGTPYEQYF
>few|TRBD1|TRBJ1-2|TRBV29-1
TGCAGCGTTTCGTGGGACAGGTTAAACTATGGCTACACCTTC
CSVSWDRLNYGYTF
>NA|NA|TRBJ2-5|TRBV18
TGTGCCAGCTCACCACCGACCCTGACGGAGACCCAGTACTTC
CASSPPTLTETQYF
>few|NA|TRBJ1-2|TRBV10-3
TGTGCCATCAGTGAGGGTCAGCGCGGCTACACCTTC
CAISEGQRGYTF
>NA|NA|TRBJ2-3|TRBV7-2
TGTGCCAGCAGCGTCAAACCCGGGACGGGGGCTCTTAGCACAGATACGCAGTATTTT
CASSVKPGTGALSTDTQYF
>few|NA|TRBJ2-1|TRBV28
TGTGCCAGCAGTTTGGTGCAGGGGATGGAGTTCTTC
CASSLVQGMEFF
>few|NA|TRBJ2-3|TRBV29-1
TGCAGCGTTGAAGCTTATTTCGGGTTAACCTCAGATACGCAGTATTTT
CSVEAYFGLTSDTQYF
>NA|NA|TRBJ2-5|TRBV28
TGTGCCACATGTCGACAGCCCTACCAAGAGACCCAGTACTTC
CATCRQPYQETQYF
>many|TRBD1|TRBJ2-6|TRBV5-1
TGCGCCAGCAGGCGATACCGGGACAGGGTTACTGGGGCCAACGTCCTGACTTTC
CASRRYRDRVTGANVLTF
>NA|TRBD1|TRBJ2-7|TRBV19
TGTGCCAGTAAGGATAACAGGGGCTCCTACGAGCAGTACTTC
CASKDNRGSYEQYF